These 26 T cell receptor beta chains originate from one sample sequenced in a study of vaccination effects on CD4 cells after COVID-19. TCRdb's table, derived via immunoSEQ multiplex PCR, lists solely in-frame clones and lacks some. The sample consists of 25,000 to 40,000 clones, approximately 68% of them appearing once. Antigen-specific CD4+ T cell clonotypes were called by their expansion after viral peptide-pool culture in ViraFEST. Following 10 days of culture, CD4+ T cells were isolated. Either the BNT162b2 or mRNA-1273 vaccine was given to participants in two doses. No antigens are known for them. Sequenced material: CD4+ T cells from PBMCs cultured with SARS-CoV-2 spike peptides, taken after COVID-19 vaccination. All receptors derive from a human donor who received a COVID-19 vaccine.

The rearrangement joins TRBV7-9 to TRBJ2-3; D not certain. Germline-derived CDR1 and CDR2 are SEHNR and FQNEAQ (reference sequence). This CDR3 is built from 13 residues. V was pared by 4 bases and J by 0 bases, with 5 bases between. The CDR3 DNA reads TGTGCCAGCAGCTCTACTAGCACAGATACGCAGTATTTT. Translated, it gives CASSSTSTDTQYF.

V gene TRBV2 combines with J gene TRBJ1-4; 11 bases line up with TRBD1. The CDR3 has 15 residues. The trim removed 7 bases at V and 8 bases at J, leaving 9 bases unmatched. Germline values: CDR1 SNHLY, CDR2 FYNNEI. DNA for the CDR3: TGTGCCAGCAAATCCGACGGGACAGGGGGGGAAAAACTGTTTTTT. Translated, it gives CASKSDGTGGEKLFF.

This clone was seen once. The rearrangement joins TRBV10-3 to TRBJ2-5; no reliable D call. Trimming took off 2 bases at V and 1 base at J, with 8 bases between the two ends. Germline V gene sequence: CDR1 ENHRY, CDR2 SYGVKD. There are 14 residues in the CDR3. CDR3 bases: TGTGCCATCAGTGAGGTTTGGGGCCAAGAGACCCAGTACTTC. Encoded protein: CAISEVWGQETQYF.

The count of this clone is one. This may be a read error, as it is one base from a much larger clone. The chain recombines TRBV29-1 with TRBJ1-4, with 7 bases fitting TRBD1. V shed 4 bases and J 4 bases; nucleotides not matched to a gene: 3. CDR1 and CDR2 (germline): SQVTM, ANQGSEA. This CDR3 has 13 residues. CDR3 nucleotide sequence: TGCAGCGTTGGACGACAGGGTAATGAAAAACTGTTTTTT. It translates to CSVGRQGNEKLFF.

The rearrangement links TRBV10-3 to TRBJ2-3, with unresolved D. With 3 bases removed from V and 1 base from J, the gap between germline ends came to 14 bases. CDR1 is ENHRY and CDR2 is SYGVKD in the germline V gene. The CDR3 spans 16 residues. The CDR3 protein is CAISDVLGHGTDTQYF. CDR3 sequence (DNA): TGTGCCATCAGTGATGTCCTAGGCCACGGCACAGATACGCAGTATTTT.

This rearrangement joins TRBV28 to TRBJ2-1; 14 bases align to TRBD2. The CDR3 is 16 amino acids. Germline V gene lookup returns CDR1 MDHEN and CDR2 SYDVKM. After removal of 7 bases from V and 1 base from J, the junction contained 3 bases not matched to a gene. The CDR3, as DNA: TGTGCCAGCACGGGACTAGCGGGAGAATCCTACAATGAGCAGTTCTTC. Its protein product is CASTGLAGESYNEQFF.

This clone came up many times. The rearrangement links TRBV19 to TRBJ1-2, with 7 bases aligning to TRBD1. Germline loops: CDR1 LNHDA, CDR2 SQIVND (reference sequence). CDR3 length equals 19 residues. The trim removed 4 bases at V and 2 bases at J, leaving 19 bases unmatched. The CDR3 loop is CASSTFFEDRRPTNYGYTF. The CDR3 nucleotides are TGTGCCAGTAGTACATTCTTTGAGGACAGGAGACCAACAAACTATGGCTACACCTTC.

CDR3 in DNA: TGTGCCAGCAGCTTACTGGTGTCGGGCAGGGACGGAGAGTATAATTCACCCCTCCACTTT. It is translated as CASSLLVSGRDGEYNSPLHF. The chain couples TRBV7-6 to TRBJ1-6; TRBD1 is a possible D gene (5 bases). Looked up from germline, CDR1 is SGHVS and CDR2 is FNYEAQ. CDR3 length: 20 residues. Between the trimmed V and J ends, which lost 2 bases and 4 bases, there was a span of 24 bases.

This rearrangement joins TRBV5-1 to TRBJ2-7, with D maybe TRBD1 (5 bases). The CDR3 contains 12 residues. Germline-derived CDR1 and CDR2 are SGHRS and YFSETQ. The V and J ends lost 3 bases and 3 bases respectively, with 7 bases between them. The DNA of the CDR3 is TGCGCCAGCAGCTGGCAGGGCTACGAGCAGTACTTC. This codes for CASSWQGYEQYF.

The CDR3 nucleotides read TGTGCCAGTAGTACCGGGGCTAGCGGGAACTACGAGCAGTACTTC. Translation gives CASSTGASGNYEQYF. V gene TRBV19 combines with J gene TRBJ2-7; TRBD2 aligns across 9 bases. CDR3 length: 15 amino acids. Germline loops: CDR1 LNHDA, CDR2 SQIVND (reference sequence). V lost 4 bases and J lost 3; bases outside the gene matches: 7.

This chain uses TRBV29-1 with TRBJ1-2; unclear D gene. V was shortened by 4 bases and J by 2 bases, with 14 bases between the two germline ends. This CDR3 has 14 amino acids. Germline lookup yields CDR1 SQVTM and CDR2 ANQGSEA. CDR3 sequence reads: CSVARARPNYGYTF. The CDR3 DNA is TGCAGCGTTGCGAGGGCAAGGCCCAACTATGGCTACACCTTC.

V and J are TRBV5-5 and TRBJ1-3; D gene unclear. The CDR3 covers 16 residues. CDR1 and CDR2 from the germline V gene are SGHKS and YYEKEE (reference sequence). Trimming pared 0 bases from V and 0 bases from J, leaving 10 bases between. This chain's CDR3 is CASSLEEDYSGNTIYF. As DNA, the CDR3 is TGTGCCAGCAGCTTGGAGGAGGATTACTCTGGAAACACCATATATTTT.

The V call is TRBV6-5, the J call TRBJ2-7; D is perhaps TRBD2 (6 bases). The germline V gene encodes CDR1 MNHEY and CDR2 SVGAGI. V lost 7 bases and J 0 bases, leaving 16 bases between the germline ends. The CDR3 spans 15 residues. CDR3 region: CASKFGGSNSYEQYF. CDR3 in DNA: TGTGCCAGCAAATTTGGGGGGTCAAACTCCTACGAGCAGTACTTC.

The rearrangement links TRBV4-1 to TRBJ2-2; the D call may be TRBD1 or TRBD2 (5 bases each). This CDR3 has 16 residues. Germline CDR1 reads MGHRA; CDR2 reads YSYEKL. V dropped 1 base and J dropped 0 bases, with 9 bases sitting between them. The CDR3 DNA follows: TGCGCCAGCAGCCAAGCAACGGGGCCGAACACCGGGGAGCTGTTTTTT. This sequence encodes CASSQATGPNTGELFF.

The CDR3 protein is CAWSRQINTGELFF. The CDR3 nucleotides are TGTGCCTGGAGCCGACAGATAAACACCGGGGAGCTGTTTTTT. The chain links TRBV30 to TRBJ2-2; tentative D call: TRBD1 (5 bases). V dropped 3 bases and J dropped 2 bases, with 10 bases sitting between them. CDR3 length equals 14 residues. The germline CDR1 and CDR2 sequences are GTSNPN and SVGIG (reference sequence).

The chain carries TRBV7-2 and TRBJ1-1; the D gene is possibly TRBD1 (6 bases). Germline values: CDR1 SGHTA, CDR2 FQGNSA. The ends were cut back, 3 bases at V and 5 bases at J, with 13 bases in the middle. This CDR3 region has 14 residues. CDR3 nucleotides: TGTGCCAGCAGCTTCAGTGAAGGGGGGACTGAAGCTTTCTTT. Translated: CASSFSEGGTEAFF.

This clone was seen more than once but under ten times. The gene calls are TRBV2 and TRBJ2-5; 12 nucleotides agree with TRBD2. Trimming at V came to 4 bases and at J to 5 bases, leaving 5 bases not matched to a gene. Germline V lookup: CDR1 SNHLY, CDR2 FYNNEI. This CDR3 contains 15 residues. The CDR3 coding sequence is TGTGCCAGCAGTGGAGGTCTAGCGGGAGGGGAGACCCAGTACTTC. Amino acid sequence: CASSGGLAGGETQYF.

V usage is TRBV10-2 and J usage is TRBJ2-6; the match to TRBD2 covers 7 bases. Germline CDR1 reads WSHSY; CDR2 reads SAAADI. This CDR3 has 16 amino acids. V trimming: 3 bases; J trimming: 2 bases; junction bases outside the gene matches: 4. This chain's CDR3 is CASSERAGPGANVLTF. CDR3 in DNA: TGCGCCAGCAGTGAAAGAGCGGGGCCTGGGGCCAACGTCCTGACTTTC.

By share, this clone counts as medium-sized. The genes are TRBV10-1 and TRBJ2-1; 10 positions agree with TRBD2. J gave up 5 bases and V 6 bases, and 10 bases lay outside the gene matches. This CDR3 spans 16 amino acids. Germline CDR1 is WNHNN and CDR2 is SYGVQD (reference sequence). The CDR3 nucleotides are TGCGCCAGCAGAGACACCCGGACTAGCGGTAACAATGAGCAGTTCTTC. Encoded protein: CASRDTRTSGNNEQFF.

J is TRBJ2-1 and V is TRBV5-6; 7 bases are a match to TRBD2. Trimming cost V 2 bases and J 5 bases; bases outside gene matches: 4. The CDR3 loop spans 14 amino acids. The germline V gene encodes CDR1 SGHDT and CDR2 YYEEEE. CDR3 sequence: CASSLFSGHNEQFF. The CDR3 DNA is TGTGCCAGCAGCTTATTTAGCGGGCACAATGAGCAGTTCTTC.

This chain links TRBV29-1 with TRBJ2-5; 9 bases are shared with TRBD2. Trimming cost V 3 bases and J 4 bases; bases outside gene matches: 0. The germline V gene encodes CDR1 SQVTM and CDR2 ANQGSEA. CDR3 length: 12 amino acids. This CDR3 is CSVERGGETQYF. DNA of the CDR3: TGCAGCGTTGAGCGGGGGGGAGAGACCCAGTACTTC.

V and J are TRBV19 and TRBJ1-3, with D possibly matching TRBD1 (5 bases). The CDR3 is made up of 14 amino acids. The V gene lost 8 bases and the J gene lost 5 bases, with 16 bases spanning the gap. The germline CDR1 and CDR2 sequences are LNHDA and SQIVND (reference sequence). The CDR3 coding sequence is TGTGCCAGTTGCGACGTGTCAGGGAGAAACACCATATATTTT. Its translation: CASCDVSGRNTIYF.

The gene calls are TRBV6-1 and TRBJ1-2; D might be TRBD1 (5 bases). Germline values: CDR1 MNHNS, CDR2 SASEGT. With 3 bases removed from V and 0 bases from J, the gap between germline ends came to 11 bases. The CDR3 consists of 15 residues. The chain's CDR3 is CASSDRLGANYGYTF. CDR3 sequence (DNA): TGTGCCAGCAGTGATCGACTGGGGGCTAACTATGGCTACACCTTC.

The genes are TRBV11-2 and TRBJ2-7; 8 bases agree with TRBD1. V gave up 3 bases and J gave up 4 bases; unmatched junction bases: 11. CDR1 and CDR2 from the germline V gene are SGHAT and FQNNGV. There are 16 residues in the CDR3. CDR3 sequence (DNA): TGTGCCAGCAGCTTGTTAACAGGGGGAGCGGGTTACGAGCAGTACTTC. Its translation: CASSLLTGGAGYEQYF.

V and J are TRBV5-8 and TRBJ2-2, with a weak D call TRBD2 (7 bases). This CDR3 spans 16 amino acids. With 5 bases removed from V and 0 bases from J, the gap between germline ends came to 14 bases. Germline assignment: CDR1 SGHTS and CDR2 YDEGEE. The CDR3 coding sequence is TGTGCCAGCAGTTCCTGGGGGGGGCCGAACACCGGGGAGCTGTTTTTT. This sequence encodes CASSSWGGPNTGELFF.

The J gene is TRBJ2-1, the V gene TRBV27, with 7 bases matching TRBD1. The germline V gene encodes CDR1 MNHEY and CDR2 SMNVEV (reference sequence). This CDR3 contains 18 residues. The V and J ends lost 4 bases and 3 bases, in that order; junction bases with no gene match: 15. The CDR3 DNA follows: TGTGCCAGCAGTTCTGCCTACCTCCGGGACAGAAGCTACAATGAGCAGTTCTTC. Translating it yields CASSSAYLRDRSYNEQFF.